Listed below are T cell receptor beta chains from one sample, sequenced in a study of CD8 T cells in Susac syndrome. TCRdb re-analysed the immunoSEQ multiplex PCR reads in MiXCR, keeping a single row per CDR3 protein. The data contain 95,000 to 150,000 distinct CDR3 sequences, 90% to 95% of them singletons. What was sequenced was CD4+ T cells from PBMCs. These receptors all come from a human donor in good health. CDR3s include the opening cysteine and the closing phenylalanine or tryptophan. Fields, in order: V gene, D gene, CDR3 length, clone size, J gene, CDR3 DNA, CDR3 protein. A D gene is named only where the DNA matches it firmly. Only part of the rows carry a size: once, few, many, or a class if the clone is expanded.

>TRBV20-1|-|11|-|TRBJ2-5
TGCAGGCCGGGGACACAAGAGACCCAGTACTTC
CRPGTQETQYF
>TRBV20-1|TRBD1|15|-|TRBJ1-2
TGCAGTGCTAGGAGGACAGGACTAACTAACTATGGCTACACCTTC
CSARRTGLTNYGYTF
>TRBV5-1|-|15|-|TRBJ2-3
TGCGCCAGCAGCCTTTCCGGCACAAAACCTGATACGCAGTATTTT
CASSLSGTKPDTQYF
>TRBV7-9|-|14|-|TRBJ1-5
TGTGCCAGCAGCTTAGACAGCAAGTATCAGCCCCAGCATTTT
CASSLDSKYQPQHF
>TRBV6-2/TRBV6-3|TRBD1|14|-|TRBJ1-2
TGTGCCAGCAGTGACAGGGTGATCTCCTATGGCTACACCTTC
CASSDRVISYGYTF
>TRBV6-5|-|15|-|TRBJ2-2
TGTGCCAGCAGTTACTCGATGCCAGACACCGGGGAGCTGTTTTTT
CASSYSMPDTGELFF
>TRBV20-1|-|14|-|TRBJ1-1
TGCAGTGCTTTGGACGGAGAGATGAACACTGAAGCTTTCTTT
CSALDGEMNTEAFF
>TRBV9|-|15|-|TRBJ2-5
TGTGCCAGCAGCGTAGGCGACCCCAACTCAGGGACCCAGTACTTC
CASSVGDPNSGTQYF
>TRBV19|TRBD1|14|-|TRBJ1-2
TGTGCCAGTAGTCTCGGACAGGGGTTTCTTGGCTACACCTTC
CASSLGQGFLGYTF
>TRBV4-1|-|13|-|TRBJ2-5
TGCGCCAGCAGCCTCCAGTTGCCAGAGACCCAGTACTTC
CASSLQLPETQYF
>TRBV3-1|TRBD1|15|-|TRBJ1-2
TGTGCCAGCAGCCAAGATGGGGGGACAGTCAATGGCTACACCTTC
CASSQDGGTVNGYTF
>TRBV20-1|-|13|once|TRBJ1-2
TGCAGTGCTAGCCGTACCAACAGTATCCGCTACACCTTC
CSASRTNSIRYTF
>TRBV20-1|TRBD2|15|-|TRBJ2-1
TGCAGTGCTAGAAAGTGGGCGGGAGTTGGCAATGAGCAGTTCTTC
CSARKWAGVGNEQFF
>TRBV20-1|TRBD2|15|-|TRBJ2-7
TGCAGTGCTAGGATCCCTCTAGCGGGATCCCACGAGCAGTACTTC
CSARIPLAGSHEQYF
>TRBV6-4|-|14|-|TRBJ2-1
TGTGCCAGCAGTGAACAAGACGGCTACAATGAGCAGTTCTTC
CASSEQDGYNEQFF
>TRBV5-6|-|15|-|TRBJ2-2
TGTGCCAGCAGCCGCCGGGACGTTTTCACCGGGGAGCTGTTTTTT
CASSRRDVFTGELFF
>TRBV19|-|11|-|TRBJ1-1
TGTGCCAGTAGTCTCCTCTTTGAAGCTTTCTTT
CASSLLFEAFF
>TRBV29-1|-|13|-|TRBJ1-2
TGCAGCGTCGTTTCGGGGGTCCGTGATGGCTACACCTTC
CSVVSGVRDGYTF
>TRBV6-2/TRBV6-3|-|16|-|TRBJ2-7
TGTGCCAGCAGTTACTCGATCCTACGGAACTCCTACGAGCAGTACTTC
CASSYSILRNSYEQYF
>TRBV7-9|TRBD1|13|-|TRBJ1-2
TGTGCCAGCAGCTTGGGGACAGGGGACGGCTACACCTTC
CASSLGTGDGYTF
>TRBV20-1|-|13|-|TRBJ2-5
TGCGGTGGTGGGACTCCCGGTGGGGAGACCCAGTACTTC
CGGGTPGGETQYF
>TRBV9|-|14|-|TRBJ1-1
TGTGCCAGCAGCGTTGGGCCCTTCCACACTGAAGCTTTCTTT
CASSVGPFHTEAFF
>TRBV19|-|16|-|TRBJ1-2
TGTGCCACCTCGATATTCAAGACAGGCCAGGGCGATGGCTACACCTTC
CATSIFKTGQGDGYTF
>TRBV2|-|15|-|TRBJ2-5
TGTGCCAGCAGCCCTTCGTCAGGGGTGGGAGAGACCCAGTACTTC
CASSPSSGVGETQYF
>TRBV2|TRBD2|16|-|TRBJ2-1
TGTGCCAGCAGTGGGACTAGCGGGAGCTCCTACAATGAGCAGTTCTTC
CASSGTSGSSYNEQFF
>TRBV2|TRBD1|14|-|TRBJ2-1
TGTGCCAGCAGTGAACTGGACAGGGTCAATGAGCAGTTCTTC
CASSELDRVNEQFF
>TRBV6-2/TRBV6-3|-|14|-|TRBJ1-2
TGTGCCAGCAGTTACTCGACTGAGAACTATGGCTACACCTTC
CASSYSTENYGYTF
>TRBV6-2/TRBV6-3|-|15|-|TRBJ2-5
TGTGCCAGCAGTTACCCGACAGTTTTAGAAGAGACCCAGTACTTC
CASSYPTVLEETQYF
>TRBV7-2|TRBD1|15|once|TRBJ2-2
TGTGCCAGCAGCTTACGGGACAGGGCTACCGGGGAGCTGTTTTTT
CASSLRDRATGELFF
>TRBV5-1|TRBD1|15|-|TRBJ2-3
TGCGCCAGCAGCGTGCCTGGACAGGGAGCAGATACGCAGTATTTT
CASSVPGQGADTQYF
>TRBV7-9|-|15|-|TRBJ2-1
TGTGCCAGCAGCTTAGTGGTAGAGGGGTACAATGAGCAGTTCTTC
CASSLVVEGYNEQFF
>TRBV18|-|15|-|TRBJ2-3
TGTGCCAGCTCACCACAGCGTCAGGGAACAGATACGCAGTATTTT
CASSPQRQGTDTQYF
>TRBV30|-|16|-|TRBJ1-1
TGTGCCTGGAGTGCTTCACCGGGACGGTCGAACACTGAAGCTTTCTTT
CAWSASPGRSNTEAFF
>TRBV20-1|-|13|-|TRBJ2-3
TGCAGTGCTTCGCGGACTAGCACAGATACGCAGTATTTT
CSASRTSTDTQYF
>TRBV19|-|13|-|TRBJ1-1
TGTGCCAGTGCTAGGGATACACTCACTGAAGCTTTCTTT
CASARDTLTEAFF
>TRBV20-1|TRBD2|16|-|TRBJ2-1
TGCAGTGCTAGAGATCCCGCGACTAGCGGGTCCGATGAGCAGTTCTTC
CSARDPATSGSDEQFF
>TRBV5-1|TRBD2|15|-|TRBJ2-1
TGCGCCAGCAGCCATAGCGGGAGGGAAGGAAATGAGCAGTTCTTC
CASSHSGREGNEQFF
>TRBV20-1|TRBD2|17|-|TRBJ2-1
TGCAGTGCTAGCAACCCTAGCGGGAGGGCTTCGGGGCCTGAGCAGTTCTTC
CSASNPSGRASGPEQFF
>TRBV10-2|TRBD2|14|-|TRBJ2-7
TGCGCCAGCAGTGAAACTAGCGGGAGCTACGAGCAGTACTTC
CASSETSGSYEQYF
>TRBV7-2|TRBD1|16|-|TRBJ2-7
TGTGCCAGCAGCTTATCCGGACAGGGGTCGATATTCGAGCAGTACTTC
CASSLSGQGSIFEQYF
>TRBV5-1|-|14|-|TRBJ2-7
TGCGCCAGCACCGACCCGTCGGGGGCCTACGAGCAGTACTTC
CASTDPSGAYEQYF
>TRBV5-8|-|16|-|TRBJ1-5
TGTGCCAGCAGCCCAGGGACGTCGTATAGCAATCAGCCCCAGCATTTT
CASSPGTSYSNQPQHF
>TRBV9|TRBD2|14|-|TRBJ2-5
TGTGCCAGCAGCGTACAAGCGGGAGGGGAGACCCAGTACTTC
CASSVQAGGETQYF
>TRBV12-3/TRBV12-4|-|15|-|TRBJ2-7
TGTGCCAGCAGTTTAGTAGCAGGACTTACCTACGAGCAGTACTTC
CASSLVAGLTYEQYF
>TRBV6-2/TRBV6-3|-|12|-|TRBJ1-5
TGTGCCAGCGAGAGGAGGGGCCAGCCCCAGCATTTT
CASERRGQPQHF
>TRBV21-1|-|16|-|TRBJ2-7
TGTGCCAGCAGCAAAGCTCCCCAGGGGCGCCCGGACGAGCAGTACTTC
CASSKAPQGRPDEQYF
>TRBV2|TRBD2|14|-|TRBJ2-1
TGTGCCAGCAGTGGGACTAGCTCCTACAATGAGCAGTTCTTC
CASSGTSSYNEQFF
>TRBV2|-|15|-|TRBJ1-1
TGTGCCAGCAGCCGTTTGGGACTCAGGAACACTGAAGCTTTCTTT
CASSRLGLRNTEAFF
>TRBV18|TRBD2|17|-|TRBJ2-1
TGTGCCAGCTCACCACCGTCAGGACTAGCGGGGTCCGGTGAGCAGTTCTTC
CASSPPSGLAGSGEQFF
>TRBV20-1|-|14|-|TRBJ2-7
TGCAGTGCTATACGTGGGGGAGGATCCTACGAGCAGTACTTC
CSAIRGGGSYEQYF
>TRBV10-3|TRBD2|13|-|TRBJ2-2
TGTGCCATCCGGACTAGTAACACCGGGGAGCTGTTTTTT
CAIRTSNTGELFF
>TRBV29-1|-|15|-|TRBJ2-5
TGCAGCGTTGATAGGAAGAGAGGGTCTGAGGAGACCCAGTACTTC
CSVDRKRGSEETQYF